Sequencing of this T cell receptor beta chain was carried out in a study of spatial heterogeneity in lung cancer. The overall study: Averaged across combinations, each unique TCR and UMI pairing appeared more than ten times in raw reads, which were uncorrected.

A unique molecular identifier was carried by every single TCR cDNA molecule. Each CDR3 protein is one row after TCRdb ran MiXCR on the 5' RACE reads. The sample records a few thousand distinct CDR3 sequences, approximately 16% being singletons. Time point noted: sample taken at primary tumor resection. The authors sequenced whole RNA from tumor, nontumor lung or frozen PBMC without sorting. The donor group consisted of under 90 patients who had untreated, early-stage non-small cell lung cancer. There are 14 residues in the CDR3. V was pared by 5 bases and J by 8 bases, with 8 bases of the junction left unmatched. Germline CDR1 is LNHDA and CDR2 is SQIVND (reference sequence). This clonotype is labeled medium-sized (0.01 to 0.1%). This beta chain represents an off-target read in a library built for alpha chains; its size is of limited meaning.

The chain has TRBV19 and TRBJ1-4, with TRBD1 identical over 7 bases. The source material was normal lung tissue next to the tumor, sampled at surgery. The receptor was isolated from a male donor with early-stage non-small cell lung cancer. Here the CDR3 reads CASSGAGGSEKLFF. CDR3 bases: TGTGCCAGTAGTGGGGCAGGGGGAAGCGAAAAACTGTTTTTT.